This TCR beta chain derives from a study of PD-1 blockade in classical Hodgkin lymphoma. Study results and limitations: Among the patients, those starting nivolumab under 1 year after ASCT were excluded. A significant rise in TCR diversity was seen by C4D1 for CD4+ cells but not for CD8+ cells. Newly diagnosed patients and complete responders had comparable diversity at baseline. Baseline TCR diversity was reportedly lower in newly diagnosed patients than in healthy donors. It was reported as lower still in relapsed/refractory patients.

Germline lookup yields CDR1 MNHNS and CDR2 SASEGT. The CDR3 is made up of 12 amino acids. Trimming took 6 bases from V and 10 from J, leaving 15 bases between them. Sequenced by immunoSEQ multiplex PCR; TCRdb stores in-frame clones only, minus some. The table lists some 27,000 clones, 80% of them singletons. About this clone: Its antigen is not identified.

The time point: cycle 4 day 1 (C4D1), after around six weeks of nivolumab. Every one of the patients relapsed after autologous stem cell transplantation (brentuximab vedotin exposure was variable). The J gene is TRBJ1-1, the V gene TRBV6-1, with D tentatively TRBD1 (5 bases). This clonotype was obtained from a human donor with classical Hodgkin lymphoma. Material: peripheral blood mononuclear cells (PBMCs), obtained before the fourth cycle of nivolumab. CDR3 DNA: TGTGCCAGCAGCTCCTCGGGGCGCGGAGCTTTCTTT. This sequence encodes CASSSSGRGAFF.